The 10 T cell receptor beta chains listed next were all sequenced from one sample in a study of CD8 T cells in ankylosing spondylitis. TCRdb re-called the 5' RACE reads through MiXCR, storing one row per CDR3 protein. The sample holds a few hundred thousand distinct CDR3 sequences, 15% to 20% seen once. What was sequenced was blood, either unsorted or a sorted T cell fraction (not recorded which). Every receptor here comes from a male donor with ankylosing spondylitis or in good health (not recorded which).

The chain carries TRBV7-2 and TRBJ2-2; D might be TRBD2 (7 bases). The germline V and J ends were trimmed by 6 bases and 2 bases, with 16 bases remaining between them. The CDR3 covers 16 residues. Germline lookup yields CDR1 SGHTA and CDR2 FQGNSA. In nucleotides, the CDR3 is TGTGCCAGCAGTCTCGGGGGCGGGAGAAACACCGGGGAGCTGTTTTTT. It is translated as CASSLGGGRNTGELFF.

V is TRBV29-1 and J is TRBJ2-2, with a tentative D call TRBD1 (6 bases). The ends were cut back, 8 bases at V and 6 bases at J, with 16 bases in the middle. CDR3 length: 13 amino acids. Germline V CDR1 and CDR2: SQVTM, ANQGSEA. The CDR3 bases are TGCAGCTACCGACAGGACCGGTCCGGGGAGCTGTTTTTT. Translated: CSYRQDRSGELFF.

CDR3 sequence reads: CASSPSQDQNIQYF. The CDR3 bases are TGTGCCAGCTCACCAAGTCAGGATCAAAACATTCAGTACTTC. V is TRBV18 and J is TRBJ2-4; D is undetermined. CDR1 and CDR2 from the germline V gene are KGHSH and LQKENI. The CDR3 sequence is 14 residues long. Trimming removed 2 bases from V and 5 bases from J, with 10 bases in between.

This chain uses TRBV28 with TRBJ2-7; 8 positions match TRBD1. Germline V gene lookup returns CDR1 MDHEN and CDR2 SYDVKM. The CDR3 extends over 14 amino acids. The trim removed 5 bases at V and 4 bases at J, leaving 7 bases unmatched. CDR3 sequence reads: CASSTGQVNYEQYF. In DNA, the CDR3 is TGTGCCAGCAGTACGGGACAGGTGAATTACGAGCAGTACTTC.

This clonotype was counted between two and nine times. This chain connects TRBV13 to TRBJ1-4; D not resolved. In germline, CDR1 is PRHDT, CDR2 FYEKMQ (reference sequence). The CDR3 totals 15 residues. V was clipped by 3 bases and J by 7 bases, with 15 bases between them. CDR3 in DNA: TGTGCCAGCAGCTTTTCGGGCCTTGGGGTTGAAAAACTGTTTTTT. This translates into CASSFSGLGVEKLFF.

This clonotype was counted between two and nine times. The chain couples TRBV29-1 to TRBJ2-1; a possible D gene is TRBD2 (6 bases). CDR1 SQVTM and CDR2 ANQGSEA come from the germline V gene. The CDR3 runs to 15 residues. V shed 2 bases and J shed 7 bases, with 18 bases lying between them. CDR3 sequence (DNA): TGCAGCGTTGAATCGTATAGAGACCTAGCGAATGAGCAGTTCTTC. Translating it yields CSVESYRDLANEQFF.

This clonotype showed up just a few times. J is TRBJ2-2 and V is TRBV27; D ambiguous. V lost 4 bases and J 2 bases, leaving 17 bases between the germline ends. CDR1 is MNHEY and CDR2 is SMNVEV in the germline V gene (reference sequence). CDR3 length: 17 amino acids. This CDR3 is CASSSLTVTENTGELFF. Here the CDR3 DNA reads TGTGCCAGCAGTTCCTTGACGGTGACTGAAAACACCGGGGAGCTGTTTTTT.

This clonotype was picked up a small number of times. The chain couples TRBV6-5 to TRBJ2-5, with D perhaps matching TRBD2 (6 bases). Trimming pared 8 bases from V and 0 bases from J, leaving 16 bases between. This CDR3 region has 15 residues. Germline CDR1 reads MNHEY; CDR2 reads SVGAGI. The DNA of the CDR3 is TGTGCCAGCGGTTCCATGGGGGGTTACCAAGAGACCCAGTACTTC. Amino acid sequence: CASGSMGGYQETQYF.

The J gene is TRBJ2-3, the V gene TRBV7-9; the match to TRBD2 covers 14 bases. The CDR3 sequence is 16 residues long. Germline CDR1 is SEHNR and CDR2 is FQNEAQ (reference sequence). V was clipped by 5 bases and J by 5 bases; unmatched bases: 6. CDR3 sequence reads: CASSRLAGGQEDTQYF. The CDR3 DNA reads TGTGCCAGCAGCAGACTAGCGGGAGGGCAAGAAGATACGCAGTATTTT.

The chain joins TRBV5-1 to TRBJ2-3, with D tentatively TRBD1 or TRBD2 (5 bases each). Per the germline V gene, CDR1 is SGHRS and CDR2 is YFSETQ. Between the trimmed V and J ends, which lost 0 bases and 6 bases, there was a span of 17 bases. The CDR3 contains 16 residues. The CDR3 loop reads CASSLAGDPLGDTQYF. CDR3 nucleotide sequence: TGCGCCAGCAGCTTGGCCGGGGACCCGCTAGGGGATACGCAGTATTTT.